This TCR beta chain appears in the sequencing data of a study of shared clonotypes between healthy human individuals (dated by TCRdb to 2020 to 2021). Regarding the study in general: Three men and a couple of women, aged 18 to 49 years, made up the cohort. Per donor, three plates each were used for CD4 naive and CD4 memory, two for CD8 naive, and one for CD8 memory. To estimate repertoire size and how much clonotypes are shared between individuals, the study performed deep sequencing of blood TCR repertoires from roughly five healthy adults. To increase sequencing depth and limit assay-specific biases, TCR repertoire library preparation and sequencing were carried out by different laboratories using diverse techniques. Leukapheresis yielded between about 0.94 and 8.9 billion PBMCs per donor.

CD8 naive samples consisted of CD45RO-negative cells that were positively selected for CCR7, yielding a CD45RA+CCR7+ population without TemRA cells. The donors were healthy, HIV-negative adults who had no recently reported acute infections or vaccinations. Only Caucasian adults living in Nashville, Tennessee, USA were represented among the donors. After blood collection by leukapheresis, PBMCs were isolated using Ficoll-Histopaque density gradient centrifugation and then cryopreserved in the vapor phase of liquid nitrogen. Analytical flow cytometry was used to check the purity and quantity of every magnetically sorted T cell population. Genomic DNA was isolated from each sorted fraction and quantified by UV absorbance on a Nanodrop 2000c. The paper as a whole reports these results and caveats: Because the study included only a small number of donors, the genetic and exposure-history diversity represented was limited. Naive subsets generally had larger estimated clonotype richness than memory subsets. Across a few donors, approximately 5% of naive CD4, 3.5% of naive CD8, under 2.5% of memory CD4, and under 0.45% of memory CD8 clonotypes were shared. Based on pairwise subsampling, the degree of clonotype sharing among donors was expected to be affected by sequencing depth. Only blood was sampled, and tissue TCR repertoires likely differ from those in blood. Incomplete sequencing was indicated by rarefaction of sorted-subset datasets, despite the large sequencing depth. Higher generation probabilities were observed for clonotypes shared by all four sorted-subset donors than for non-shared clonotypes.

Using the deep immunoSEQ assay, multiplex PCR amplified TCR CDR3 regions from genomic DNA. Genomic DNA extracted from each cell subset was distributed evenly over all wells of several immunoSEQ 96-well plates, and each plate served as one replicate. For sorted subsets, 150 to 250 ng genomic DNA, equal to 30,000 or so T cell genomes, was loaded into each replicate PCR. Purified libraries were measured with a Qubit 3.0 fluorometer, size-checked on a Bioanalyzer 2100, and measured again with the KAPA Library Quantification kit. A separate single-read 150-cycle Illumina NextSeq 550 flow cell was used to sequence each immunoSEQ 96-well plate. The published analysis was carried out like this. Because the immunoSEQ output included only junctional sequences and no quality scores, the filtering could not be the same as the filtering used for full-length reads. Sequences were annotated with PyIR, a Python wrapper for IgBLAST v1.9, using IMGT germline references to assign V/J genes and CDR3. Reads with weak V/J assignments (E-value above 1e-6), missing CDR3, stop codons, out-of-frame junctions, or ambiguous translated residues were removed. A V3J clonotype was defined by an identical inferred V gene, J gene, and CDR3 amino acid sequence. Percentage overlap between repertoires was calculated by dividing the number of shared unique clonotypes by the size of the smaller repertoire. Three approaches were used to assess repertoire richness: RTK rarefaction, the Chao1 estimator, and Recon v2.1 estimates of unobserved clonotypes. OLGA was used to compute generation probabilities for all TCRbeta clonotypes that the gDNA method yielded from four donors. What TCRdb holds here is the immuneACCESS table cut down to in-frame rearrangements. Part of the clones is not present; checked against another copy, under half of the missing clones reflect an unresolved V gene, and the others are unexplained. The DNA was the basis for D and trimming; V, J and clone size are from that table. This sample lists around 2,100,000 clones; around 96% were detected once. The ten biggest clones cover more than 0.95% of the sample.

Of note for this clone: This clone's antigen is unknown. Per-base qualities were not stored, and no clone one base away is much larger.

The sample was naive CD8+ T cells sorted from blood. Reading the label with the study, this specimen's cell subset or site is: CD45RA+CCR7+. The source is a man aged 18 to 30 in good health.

The CDR3 sequence is CAWSLQGSYNSPLHF. The DNA is as follows: TGTGCCTGGAGTTTGCAGGGCTCCTATAATTCACCCCTCCACTTT. This chain is built from TRBV30 and TRBJ1-6; perhaps TRBD1 is the D gene, with 5 bases matching. V is pared back by 2 bases and J by 0 bases, with 8 bases lying between the germline termini. The CDR3 measures 15 amino acids from cysteine to phenylalanine. The entry retains the CDR3 DNA only, 45 bases that are in frame from base 1. Based on the germline V gene (reference sequence), the CDR1 and CDR2 sequences are GTSNPN and SVGIG. The CDR3, completed at both ends by the reference TRBV30 and TRBJ1-6 genes, gives the full variable domain SQTIHQWPATLVQPVGSPLSLECTVEGTSNPNLYWYRQAAGRGLQLLFYSVGIGQISSEVPQNLSASRPQDRQFILSSKKLLLSDSGFYLCAWSLQGSYNSPLHFGNGTRLTVT.